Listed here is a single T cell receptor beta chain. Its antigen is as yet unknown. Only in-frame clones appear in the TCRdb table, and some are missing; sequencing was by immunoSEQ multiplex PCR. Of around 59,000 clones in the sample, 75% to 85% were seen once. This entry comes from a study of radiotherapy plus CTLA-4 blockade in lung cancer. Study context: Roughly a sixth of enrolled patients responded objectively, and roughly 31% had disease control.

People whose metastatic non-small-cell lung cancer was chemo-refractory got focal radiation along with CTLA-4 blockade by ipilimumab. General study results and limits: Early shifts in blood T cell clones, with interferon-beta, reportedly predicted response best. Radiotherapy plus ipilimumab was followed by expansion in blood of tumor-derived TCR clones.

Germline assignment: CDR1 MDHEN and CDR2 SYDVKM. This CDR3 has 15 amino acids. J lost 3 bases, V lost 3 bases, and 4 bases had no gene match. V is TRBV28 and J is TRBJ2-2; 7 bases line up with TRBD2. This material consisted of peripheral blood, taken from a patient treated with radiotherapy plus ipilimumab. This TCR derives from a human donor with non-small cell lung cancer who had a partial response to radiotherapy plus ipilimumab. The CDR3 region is CASSLGTSDTGELFF. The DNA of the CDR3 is TGTGCCAGCAGTTTGGGTACTAGCGACACCGGGGAGCTGTTTTTT.